The 19 T cell receptor beta chains below come from one sample, sequenced in a study of vaccination and CD4 T cells after COVID-19. Treatment noted: 10-day PBMC culture with coronavirus spike peptide pools or control peptides (ViraFEST assay). Investigators obtained the unexposed donor's CD4+ T cells before the COVID-19 pandemic (2011-2018). The Oncomine TCR Beta short-read assay sequenced DNA from cultured CD4+ T cells. From cultured CD4+ T cells, genomic DNA was extracted. TCRdb re-called the PCR reads with MiXCR, one entry per CDR3 protein. This sample has about 9,200 distinct CDR3 sequences; 30% to 35% occur once, and the top ten carry 6.5% to 9%. Their antigens remain unidentified. The sequenced sample was CD4+ T cells from blood, cultured in vitro. The receptors shown here come from a human donor in good health.

This chain links TRBV6-4 with TRBJ2-1; possible D gene TRBD2, 5 bases. CDR1 and CDR2 (germline): MRHNA, SNTAGT. The CDR3 consists of 11 residues. With 8 bases removed from V and 12 bases from J, the gap between germline ends came to 14 bases. The CDR3 here is CASAAGGMQFF. In nucleotides, the CDR3 is TGTGCCAGCGCTGCGGGTGGGATGCAGTTCTTC.

This chain uses TRBV20-1 with TRBJ2-7, with D uncertain. V shed 2 bases and J shed 6 bases, with 11 bases lying between them. Germline V gives CDR1 DFQATT, CDR2 SNEGSKA (reference sequence). The CDR3 spans 12 residues. The CDR3 sequence: CSARPPLVEQYF. The CDR3 DNA sequence: TGCAGTGCTAGACCACCGCTGGTCGAGCAGTACTTC.

This clonotype was observed a single time. The chain has TRBV7-2 and TRBJ2-7, with D uncertain. The CDR3 runs 14 residues. The V gene's germline CDR1 is SGHTA and CDR2 FQGNSA. Trimming removed 5 bases at V and 2 bases at J, with 13 bases between. CDR3: CASSPQALAYEQYF. DNA for the CDR3: TGTGCCAGCAGCCCCCAGGCTCTTGCCTACGAGCAGTACTTC.

This clonotype was counted only a few times. This sequence joins TRBV11-3 and TRBJ2-1; 7 bases fit TRBD2. With V trimmed by 4 bases and J by 6 bases, 9 bases remained unmatched. Germline CDR1 reads SGHNT; CDR2 reads YENEEA. This CDR3 is built from 15 residues. Here the CDR3 reads CASSSSGPAGNEQFF. The DNA for the CDR3 is TGTGCCAGCAGCTCTAGCGGCCCAGCGGGCAATGAGCAGTTCTTC.

The V and J genes are TRBV6-1 and TRBJ2-7; a weak D match, TRBD2 (7 bases). The CDR3 length is 17 residues. V was cut by 6 bases and J by 3 bases, with 24 bases left in between. Germline V lookup: CDR1 MNHNS, CDR2 SASEGT. The CDR3 sequence is CASSLTAGGGRYYEQYF. Written as DNA, the CDR3 is TGTGCCAGCAGCCTTACGGCTGGCGGGGGCCGCTACTACGAGCAGTACTTC.

The chain has TRBV20-1 and TRBJ2-1; 14 nucleotides match TRBD2. Germline V CDR1 and CDR2: DFQATT, SNEGSKA (reference sequence). The CDR3 runs 16 residues. The V and J ends lost 6 bases and 8 bases, in that order; junction bases with no gene match: 12. The DNA for the CDR3 is TGCAGTGCGATGGGCTCCGGGACTAGCGGGAGTTATGAGCAGTTCTTC. Residues: CSAMGSGTSGSYEQFF.

There are a few counts of this clonotype. The CDR3 DNA reads TGTGCCAGCAGTTACTCTGAACGTTTCGGGACAGGGTCTTATGGCTACACCTTC. Translating it yields CASSYSERFGTGSYGYTF. The chain is built from TRBV6-5 and TRBJ1-2, with 9 bases that match TRBD1. The V gene's germline CDR1 is MNHEY and CDR2 SVGAGI. The CDR3 is 18 residues long. J lost 5 bases, V lost 0 bases, and 13 bases had no gene match.

This chain joins TRBV18 and TRBJ2-7; the D is unclear. Deletions cut 3 bases from V and 2 bases from J, with 8 bases between. Germline CDR1 reads KGHSH; CDR2 reads LQKENI. The CDR3 totals 13 residues. CDR3 coding DNA: TGTGCCAGCTCACCGACGTCGCCCTACGAGCAGTACTTC. It encodes CASSPTSPYEQYF.

The J gene is TRBJ2-7, the V gene TRBV7-9; the match to TRBD1 covers 10 bases. J lost 2 bases, V lost 8 bases, and 3 bases had no gene match. The germline gives CDR1 SEHNR, CDR2 FQNEAQ (reference sequence). The CDR3 is made up of 13 amino acids. The CDR3 bases are TGTGCCAGCGCTGACAGGGGGCCCTACGAGCAGTACTTC. Translating it yields CASADRGPYEQYF.

This clonotype was seen a few times. The CDR3 DNA is TGTGCCAGCAGCTCCCGGATCCCGGGACTAGCGGGAGTGGAGCAGTACTTC. It specifies CASSSRIPGLAGVEQYF. The chain carries TRBV6-2 or TRBV6-3 and TRBJ2-7; 14 bases map to TRBD2. Unmatched junction bases numbered 14, after V lost 6 bases and J lost 7 bases. The CDR3 is made up of 17 amino acids. From germline, CDR1 is MNHEY and CDR2 SVGEGT.

V is TRBV6-1 and J is TRBJ2-7; D not certain. This CDR3 contains 15 residues. The germline CDR1 and CDR2 sequences are MNHNS and SASEGT. Trimming removed 0 bases at V and 0 bases at J, with 9 bases between. The CDR3 DNA reads as TGTGCCAGCAGTGAAGCGAGTGCCGTCTCCTACGAGCAGTACTTC. It encodes CASSEASAVSYEQYF.

This clonotype was detected a few times. J is TRBJ2-7 and V is TRBV6-2 or TRBV6-3; D is unresolved. Germline CDR1 reads MNHEY; CDR2 reads SVGEGT. This CDR3 is 14 amino acids long. V lost 2 bases and J 2 bases, leaving 10 bases between the germline ends. CDR3 amino acids: CASSYIGGPYEQYF. CDR3 bases: TGTGCCAGCAGTTACATTGGCGGCCCCTACGAGCAGTACTTC.

In its sample, this clonotype ranks as medium-sized. The genes are TRBV27 and TRBJ1-5; D gene unclear. The CDR3 loop spans 13 amino acids. The V end was cut by 6 bases, the J end by 7 bases, with 13 bases between. Looked up from germline, CDR1 is MNHEY and CDR2 is SMNVEV (reference sequence). DNA of the CDR3: TGTGCCAGCAGCCTGGACGGTAGACAGCCCCAGCATTTT. It encodes CASSLDGRQPQHF.

The table lists this clonotype with a count of one. The chain links TRBV9 to TRBJ1-2, with 9 bases that match TRBD1. Trimming at V came to 3 bases and at J to 1 base, leaving 7 bases not matched to a gene. The CDR3 has 16 residues. The germline V gene has CDR1 SGDLS and CDR2 YYNGEE. The CDR3: CASSAPGQGGNYGYTF. The DNA of the CDR3 is TGTGCCAGCAGCGCCCCGGGACAGGGAGGTAACTATGGCTACACCTTC.

Turning to this clonotype: The junction does not match germline at one end; this may be a read error. The chain combines TRBV11-2 with TRBJ1-2; weak D call: TRBD1 (5 bases). The V gene's germline CDR1 is SGHAT and CDR2 FQNNGV. The CDR3 loop spans 12 amino acids. The CDR3 is CAGRPVGGSYTF. Here the CDR3 DNA reads TGTGCCGGCAGACCGGTGGGGGGGAGCTACACCTTC.

This chain connects TRBV6-1 to TRBJ2-2; 12 bases are shared with TRBD1. CDR1 and CDR2 (germline): MNHNS, SASEGT. V gave up 6 bases and J gave up 4 bases; unmatched junction bases: 3. This CDR3 contains 15 residues. The CDR3 DNA reads TGTGCCAGCAGGGGGACAGGGGGCGTCACCGGGGAGCTGTTTTTT. Encoded protein: CASRGTGGVTGELFF.

A few counts support this clonotype. The chain has TRBV6-5 and TRBJ2-6; D not certain. Between the trimmed V and J ends, which lost 2 bases and 0 bases, there was a span of 8 bases. The germline gives CDR1 MNHEY, CDR2 SVGAGI. This CDR3 comprises 16 residues. DNA for the CDR3: TGTGCCAGCAGTTACCCCCTAACCTCTGGGGCCAACGTCCTGACTTTC. Translated, it gives CASSYPLTSGANVLTF.

The chain links TRBV5-4 to TRBJ1-1; D might be TRBD1 (6 bases). Trimming removed 5 bases at V and 3 bases at J, with 14 bases between. Germline assignment: CDR1 SGHNT and CDR2 YYREEE (reference sequence). This CDR3 is 14 amino acids long. The CDR3 sequence: CASRAGAADTEAFF. The CDR3, as DNA: TGTGCCAGCAGGGCGGGGGCTGCGGACACTGAAGCTTTCTTT.

This clonotype showed up just a few times. This rearrangement joins TRBV20-1 to TRBJ2-1, with 13 bases aligning to TRBD2. Losses at the gene ends were 3 bases for V and 0 bases for J; bases not matched to a gene: 8. Germline V lookup: CDR1 DFQATT, CDR2 SNEGSKA (reference sequence). This CDR3 spans 18 amino acids. The CDR3 DNA is TGCAGTGCTAGCCTACTAGCGGGAGGGCAGAGCTCCTACAATGAGCAGTTCTTC. Protein sequence: CSASLLAGGQSSYNEQFF.